One and the same sample provided the 11 T cell receptor beta chains below, sequenced in a study of cytomegalovirus exposure and HLA in healthy donors. The PCR contained 60 Vbeta and 13 Jbeta primers. This table comes from immunoSEQ multiplex PCR, and its TCRdb copy is limited to in-frame clones, with some not included. The table includes some 140,000 clones, under 85% detected once. Sequenced material: PBMCs. Receptor source: a young man in good health and CMV-seronegative.

This chain uses TRBV5-1 with TRBJ2-7, with D perhaps matching TRBD1 (6 bases). Germline CDR1 SGHRS, CDR2 YFSETQ. Trimming took 3 bases from V and 4 from J, leaving 20 bases between them. The CDR3 is made up of 16 amino acids. The DNA of the CDR3 is TGCGCCAGCAGCTGGACCCCCGCAGGGGCAACGTACGAGCAGTACTTC. It is translated as CASSWTPAGATYEQYF.

Notes on this clone: The same CDR3 arises from other DNA sequences in this sample as well. The rearrangement joins TRBV6-4 to TRBJ1-1; D is ambiguous. The CDR3 has 13 amino acids. Trimming took off 4 bases at V and 1 base at J, with 7 bases between the two ends. CDR1 MRHNA and CDR2 SNTAGT come from the germline V gene. This CDR3 is CASSARANTEAFF. The CDR3 nucleotides are TGTGCCAGCAGTGCGCGAGCGAACACTGAAGCTTTCTTT.

The V gene is TRBV10-2, the J gene TRBJ2-3, with TRBD1 identical over 7 bases. With V trimmed by 7 bases and J by 0 bases, 4 bases remained unmatched. This CDR3 is 14 amino acids long. CDR1 and CDR2 from the germline V gene are WSHSY and SAAADI. Written as DNA, the CDR3 is TGCGCCAGCAAGCAGGGGGTCAGCACAGATACGCAGTATTTT. It specifies CASKQGVSTDTQYF.

The V and J genes are TRBV9 and TRBJ2-2, with 8 bases that match TRBD2. Germline V gene sequence: CDR1 SGDLS, CDR2 YYNGEE. The CDR3 length is 17 residues. V shed 4 bases, J shed 5 bases, and the junction held 13 bases outside the gene matches. The CDR3 nucleotides read TGTGCCAGCAGCCCCCCTACACGGGGGGGCCTTACCGGGGAGCTGTTTTTT. This codes for CASSPPTRGGLTGELFF.

The chain is built from TRBV27 and TRBJ1-3; D might be TRBD1 (5 bases). CDR1 and CDR2 from the germline V gene are MNHEY and SMNVEV (reference sequence). V dropped 6 bases and J dropped 9 bases, with 18 bases sitting between them. This CDR3 spans 14 amino acids. The CDR3 region is CASSQRAGESTIYF. Here the CDR3 DNA reads TGTGCCAGCAGCCAGAGGGCGGGGGAAAGCACCATATATTTT.

V and J are TRBV25-1 and TRBJ2-5, with TRBD2 matching over 8 bases. With 5 bases clipped from V and 3 bases from J, the junction kept 2 bases outside the gene matches. The CDR3 runs 13 residues. Per germline, CDR1 MGHDK and CDR2 SYGVNS. CDR3 in DNA: TGTGCCAGCAGTTTTAGCGGGAAAGAGACCCAGTACTTC. Protein product: CASSFSGKETQYF.

The genes are TRBV5-1 and TRBJ1-2; maybe TRBD1 (5 bases). The CDR3 length is 13 residues. Germline V gene data show CDR1 as SGHRS and CDR2 as YFSETQ. V dropped 0 bases and J dropped 7 bases, with 10 bases sitting between them. For the CDR3, the DNA is TGCGCCAGCAGCTTGGGAACAGGATCTGGCTACACCTTC. As protein: CASSLGTGSGYTF.

In nucleotides, the CDR3 is TGTGCCTGGAGTGATGTAGCGGGGGCGGGGTACAATGAGCAGTTCTTC. The encoded protein is CAWSDVAGAGYNEQFF. The chain joins TRBV30 to TRBJ2-1, with 9 bases aligning to TRBD2. With 1 base clipped from V and 4 bases from J, the junction kept 8 bases outside the gene matches. Germline CDR1 is GTSNPN and CDR2 is SVGIG (reference sequence). This CDR3 is 16 amino acids long.

The count of this clone is one. The V and J genes are TRBV6-6 and TRBJ1-2, with 8 positions matching TRBD1. The CDR3 consists of 14 residues. Germline V gene sequence: CDR1 MNHNY, CDR2 SVGAGI (reference sequence). J lost 2 bases, V lost 4 bases, and 3 bases had no gene match. The CDR3 loop reads CASSSGGANYGYTF. In DNA, the CDR3 is TGTGCCAGCAGTTCAGGGGGCGCGAACTATGGCTACACCTTC.

This chain joins TRBV7-2 and TRBJ2-7; 9 nucleotides match TRBD1. The CDR3 is 16 amino acids. Losses at the gene ends were 1 base for V and 2 bases for J; bases not matched to a gene: 6. Germline CDR1 is SGHTA and CDR2 is FQGNSA. This CDR3 is CASSLGGTGPTYEQYV. CDR3 nucleotides: TGTGCCAGCAGCTTAGGGGGGACAGGGCCCACCTACGAGCAGTACGTC.

V usage is TRBV5-1 and J usage is TRBJ2-3, with 12 bases that match TRBD2. The V gene end was trimmed by 0 bases and the J gene end by 0 bases; junction bases not matched to a gene: 5. This CDR3 region has 18 residues. CDR1 is SGHRS, CDR2 YFSETQ, per germline. CDR3 sequence: CASSLGASGGASTDTQYF. In nucleotides, the CDR3 is TGCGCCAGCAGCTTGGGAGCTAGCGGGGGGGCTAGCACAGATACGCAGTATTTT. The full variable domain, with the rest looked up from reference TRBV5-1 and TRBJ2-3, is KAGVTQTPRYLIKTRGQQVTLSCSPISGHRSVSWYQQTPGQGLQFLFEYFSETQRNKGNFPGRFSGRQFSNSRSEMNVSTLELGDSALYLCASSLGASGGASTDTQYFGPGTRLTVL.